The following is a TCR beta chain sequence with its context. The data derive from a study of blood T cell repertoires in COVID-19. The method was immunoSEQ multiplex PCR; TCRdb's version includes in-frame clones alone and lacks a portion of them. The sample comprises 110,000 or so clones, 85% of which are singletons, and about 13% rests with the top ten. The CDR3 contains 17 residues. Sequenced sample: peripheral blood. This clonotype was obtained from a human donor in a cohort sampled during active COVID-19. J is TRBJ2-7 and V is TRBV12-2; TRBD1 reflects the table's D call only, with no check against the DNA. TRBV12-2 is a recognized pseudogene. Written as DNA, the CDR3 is TGTGCAAGTCGCCAAATCTATTACGACAGGTCCCTCGGCGAGCAGTACTTC. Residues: CASRQIYYDRSLGEQYF.